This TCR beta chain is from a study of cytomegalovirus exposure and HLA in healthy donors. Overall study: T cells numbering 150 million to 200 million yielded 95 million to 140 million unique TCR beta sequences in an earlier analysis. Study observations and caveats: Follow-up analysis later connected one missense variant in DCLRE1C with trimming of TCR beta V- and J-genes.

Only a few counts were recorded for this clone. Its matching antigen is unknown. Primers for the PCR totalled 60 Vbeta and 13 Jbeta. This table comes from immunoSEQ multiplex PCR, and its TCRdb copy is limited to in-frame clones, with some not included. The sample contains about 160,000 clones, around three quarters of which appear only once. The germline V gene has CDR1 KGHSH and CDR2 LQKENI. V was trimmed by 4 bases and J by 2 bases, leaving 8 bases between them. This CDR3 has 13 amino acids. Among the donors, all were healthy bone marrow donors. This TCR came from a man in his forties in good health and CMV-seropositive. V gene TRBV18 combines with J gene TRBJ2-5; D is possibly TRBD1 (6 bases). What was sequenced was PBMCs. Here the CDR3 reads CASSLGQQETQYF. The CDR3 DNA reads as TGTGCCAGCTCACTGGGACAACAAGAGACCCAGTACTTC.